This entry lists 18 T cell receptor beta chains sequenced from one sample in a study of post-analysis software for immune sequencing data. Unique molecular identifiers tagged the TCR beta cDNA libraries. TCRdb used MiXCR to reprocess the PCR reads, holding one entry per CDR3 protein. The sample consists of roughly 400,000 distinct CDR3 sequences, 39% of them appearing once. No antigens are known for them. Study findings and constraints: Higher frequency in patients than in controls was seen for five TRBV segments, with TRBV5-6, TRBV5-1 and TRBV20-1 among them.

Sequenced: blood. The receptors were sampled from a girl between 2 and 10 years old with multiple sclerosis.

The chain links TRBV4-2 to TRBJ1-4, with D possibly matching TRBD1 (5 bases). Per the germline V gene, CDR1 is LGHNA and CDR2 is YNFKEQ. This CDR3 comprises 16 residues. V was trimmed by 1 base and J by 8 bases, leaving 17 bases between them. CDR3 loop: CASSQAYGTKEEKLFF. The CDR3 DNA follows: TGTGCCAGCAGCCAAGCGTACGGGACCAAGGAGGAAAAACTGTTTTTT.

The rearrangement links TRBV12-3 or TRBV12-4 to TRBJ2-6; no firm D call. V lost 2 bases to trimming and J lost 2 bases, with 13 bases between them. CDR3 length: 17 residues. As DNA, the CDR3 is TGTGCCAGCAGTTTACGGTACCTACTCGCTGGGGCCAACGTCCTGACTTTC. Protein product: CASSLRYLLAGANVLTF.

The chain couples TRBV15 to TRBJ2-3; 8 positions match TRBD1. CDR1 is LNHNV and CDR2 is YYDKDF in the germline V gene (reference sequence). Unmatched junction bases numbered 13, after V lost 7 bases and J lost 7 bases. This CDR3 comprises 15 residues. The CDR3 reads CATNYRGTPPHTQYF. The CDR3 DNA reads TGTGCCACCAACTACAGGGGGACCCCCCCCCATACGCAGTATTTT. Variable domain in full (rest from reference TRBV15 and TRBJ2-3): DAMVIQNPRYQVTQFGKPVTLSCSQTLNHNVMYWYQQKSSQAPKLLFHYYDKDFNNEADTPDNFQSRRPNTSFCFLDIRSPGLGDTAMYLCATNYRGTPPHTQYFGPGTRLTVL.

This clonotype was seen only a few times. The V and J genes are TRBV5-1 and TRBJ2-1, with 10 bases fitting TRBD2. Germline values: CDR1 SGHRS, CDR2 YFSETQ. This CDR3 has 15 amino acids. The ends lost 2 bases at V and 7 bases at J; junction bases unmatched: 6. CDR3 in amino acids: CASSFEGTSENEQFF. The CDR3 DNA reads TGCGCCAGCAGCTTCGAAGGGACTAGCGAAAATGAGCAGTTCTTC.

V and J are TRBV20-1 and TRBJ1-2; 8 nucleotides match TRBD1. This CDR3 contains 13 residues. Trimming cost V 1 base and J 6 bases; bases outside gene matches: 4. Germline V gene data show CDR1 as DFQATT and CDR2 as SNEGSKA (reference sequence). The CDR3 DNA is TGCAGTGCTAGAGTTTTGGACAGGGATGGCTACACCTTC. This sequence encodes CSARVLDRDGYTF.

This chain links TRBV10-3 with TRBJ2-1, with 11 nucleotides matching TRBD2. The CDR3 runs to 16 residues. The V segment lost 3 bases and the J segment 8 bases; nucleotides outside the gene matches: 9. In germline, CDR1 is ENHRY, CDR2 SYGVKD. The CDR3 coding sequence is TGTGCCATCAGTGACCTAGCGGGAGGTAAATACTATGAGCAGTTCTTC. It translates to CAISDLAGGKYYEQFF.

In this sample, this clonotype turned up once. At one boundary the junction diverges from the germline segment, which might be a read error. The CDR3 DNA sequence: TGCGCCAACAGCCGGGGCGGCCTAGATCCAAACATTCAGTACTTC. It specifies CANSRGGLDPNIQYF. The chain uses TRBV5-1 and TRBJ2-4; either TRBD1 or TRBD2 may supply D (5 bases each). This CDR3 is built from 15 residues. The germline V gene encodes CDR1 SGHRS and CDR2 YFSETQ.

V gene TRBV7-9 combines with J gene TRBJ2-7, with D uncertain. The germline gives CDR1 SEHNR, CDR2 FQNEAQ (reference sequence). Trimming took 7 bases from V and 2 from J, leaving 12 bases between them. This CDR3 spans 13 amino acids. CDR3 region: CASMMAPTYEQYF. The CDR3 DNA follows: TGTGCCAGCATGATGGCCCCAACCTACGAGCAGTACTTC.

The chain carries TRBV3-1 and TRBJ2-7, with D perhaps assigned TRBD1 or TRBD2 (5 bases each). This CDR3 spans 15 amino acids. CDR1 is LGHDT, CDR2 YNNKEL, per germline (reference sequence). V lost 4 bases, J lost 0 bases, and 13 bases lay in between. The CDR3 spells CASSPQGRASYEQYF. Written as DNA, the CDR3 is TGTGCCAGCAGCCCCCAGGGACGGGCCTCCTACGAGCAGTACTTC.

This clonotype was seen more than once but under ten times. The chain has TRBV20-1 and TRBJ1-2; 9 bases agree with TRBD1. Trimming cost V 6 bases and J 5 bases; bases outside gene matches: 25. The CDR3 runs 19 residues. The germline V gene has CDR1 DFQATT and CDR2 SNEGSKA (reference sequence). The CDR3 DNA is TGCAGTGCCATGGGAACGGGACAGGGTTCCCGGGATAGACTATATGGCTACACCTTC. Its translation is CSAMGTGQGSRDRLYGYTF.

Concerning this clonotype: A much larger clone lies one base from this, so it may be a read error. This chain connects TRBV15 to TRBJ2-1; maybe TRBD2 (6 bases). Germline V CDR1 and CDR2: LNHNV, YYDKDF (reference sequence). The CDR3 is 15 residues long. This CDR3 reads CAPSRRRATYNEQFF. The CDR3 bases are TGTGCCCCCAGCAGACGGAGGGCCACGTACAATGAGCAGTTCTTC.

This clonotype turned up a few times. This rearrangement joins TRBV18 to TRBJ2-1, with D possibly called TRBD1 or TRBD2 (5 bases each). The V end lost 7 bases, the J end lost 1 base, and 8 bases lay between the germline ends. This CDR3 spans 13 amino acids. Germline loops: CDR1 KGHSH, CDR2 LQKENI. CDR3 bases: TGTGCCAGCTGGGACGGGTCCTACAATGAGCAGTTCTTC. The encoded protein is CASWDGSYNEQFF.

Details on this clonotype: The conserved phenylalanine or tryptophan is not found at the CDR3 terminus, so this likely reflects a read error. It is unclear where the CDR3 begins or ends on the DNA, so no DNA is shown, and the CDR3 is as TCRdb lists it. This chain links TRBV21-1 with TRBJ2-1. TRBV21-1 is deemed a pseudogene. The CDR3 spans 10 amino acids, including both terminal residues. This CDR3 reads CASSNGETSV.

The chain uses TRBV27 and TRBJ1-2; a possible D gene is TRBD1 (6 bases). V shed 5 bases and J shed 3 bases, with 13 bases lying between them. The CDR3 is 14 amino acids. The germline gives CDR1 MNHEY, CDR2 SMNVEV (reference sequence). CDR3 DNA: TGTGCCAGCAGTCCGGCTACAGGGCACTATGGCTACACCTTC. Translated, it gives CASSPATGHYGYTF.

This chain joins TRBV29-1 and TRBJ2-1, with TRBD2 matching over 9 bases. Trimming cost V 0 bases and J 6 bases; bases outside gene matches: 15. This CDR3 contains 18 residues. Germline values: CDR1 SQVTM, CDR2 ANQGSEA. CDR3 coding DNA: TGCAGCGTTGAAGAAGCTGGTAGCGGGAGTAGGGGAGTCAATGAGCAGTTCTTC. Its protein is CSVEEAGSGSRGVNEQFF.

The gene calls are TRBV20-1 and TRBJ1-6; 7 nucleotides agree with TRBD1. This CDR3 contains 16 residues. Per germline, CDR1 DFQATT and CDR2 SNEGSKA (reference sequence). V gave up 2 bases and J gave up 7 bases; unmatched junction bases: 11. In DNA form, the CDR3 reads TGCAGTGCTAGAAGGACAGGAGTACGGATGAATTCACCCCTCCACTTT. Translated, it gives CSARRTGVRMNSPLHF.

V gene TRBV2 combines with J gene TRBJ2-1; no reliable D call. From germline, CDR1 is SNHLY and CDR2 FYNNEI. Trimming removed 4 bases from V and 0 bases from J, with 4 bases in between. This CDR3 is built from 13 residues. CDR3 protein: CASSGLSYNEQFF. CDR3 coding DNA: TGTGCCAGCAGTGGGCTCTCCTACAATGAGCAGTTCTTC.

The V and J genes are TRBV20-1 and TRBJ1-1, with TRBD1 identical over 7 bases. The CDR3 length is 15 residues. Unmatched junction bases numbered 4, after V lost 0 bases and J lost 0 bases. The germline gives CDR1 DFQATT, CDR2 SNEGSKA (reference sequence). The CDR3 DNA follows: TGCAGTGCTAGAGATAGGGACAGAGTGAACACTGAAGCTTTCTTT. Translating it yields CSARDRDRVNTEAFF.